Listed below are T cell receptor beta chains from one sample, sequenced in a study of blood T cell repertoires in COVID-19. TCRdb keeps only in-frame clones here, not all; method: immunoSEQ multiplex PCR. Altogether tens of thousands of clones are present, just over 85% being singletons, with the ten largest covering approximately 1.2%. Sequencing was carried out using peripheral blood. These receptors were taken from a middle-aged man with acute or convalescent COVID-19. The CDR3 runs from the conserved cysteine through the conserved F or W. The order of the fields is J gene, D gene, clone size, V gene, CDR3 protein, CDR3 DNA. The D gene is left open where the match is weak. Only some rows state a clone size, as once, few, many or a class for expanded clones.

j_call: TRBJ1-1
d_call: .
clone_size: .
v_call: TRBV29-1
cdr3_aa: CSAEDTEAFF
cdr3_nt: TGCAGCGCCGAGGACACTGAAGCTTTCTTT

j_call: TRBJ2-1
d_call: TRBD1
clone_size: .
v_call: TRBV19
cdr3_aa: CATTYRGSYNEQFF
cdr3_nt: TGTGCCACCACCTACAGGGGGAGTTACAATGAGCAGTTCTTC

j_call: TRBJ2-5
d_call: TRBD2
clone_size: .
v_call: TRBV4-1
cdr3_aa: CASSKGIAGAGAQETQYF
cdr3_nt: TGCGCCAGCAGTAAGGGAATAGCGGGGGCCGGGGCTCAAGAGACCCAGTACTTC

j_call: TRBJ2-5
d_call: TRBD2
clone_size: .
v_call: TRBV5-6
cdr3_aa: CASSFTSGDETQYF
cdr3_nt: TGTGCCAGCAGCTTCACTAGCGGGGACGAGACCCAGTACTTC

j_call: TRBJ1-1
d_call: .
clone_size: .
v_call: TRBV6-5
cdr3_aa: CASSPHRVQNTEAFF
cdr3_nt: TGTGCCAGCAGTCCACACAGGGTGCAGAACACTGAAGCTTTCTTT

j_call: TRBJ2-3
d_call: TRBD2
clone_size: once
v_call: TRBV5-8
cdr3_aa: CASSLVGASGGARDTQYF
cdr3_nt: TGTGCCAGCAGCTTGGTGGGGGCTAGCGGGGGGGCCCGAGATACGCAGTATTTT

j_call: TRBJ1-1
d_call: .
clone_size: .
v_call: TRBV7-6
cdr3_aa: CASSLEAGIKDTEAFF
cdr3_nt: TGTGCCAGCAGCTTAGAAGCGGGGATCAAAGACACTGAAGCTTTCTTT

j_call: TRBJ1-2
d_call: .
clone_size: .
v_call: TRBV14
cdr3_aa: CASSKTVDYGYTF
cdr3_nt: TGTGCCAGCAGCAAGACAGTGGACTATGGCTACACCTTC

j_call: TRBJ2-7
d_call: .
clone_size: .
v_call: TRBV15
cdr3_aa: CATSIGPTGSYEQYF
cdr3_nt: TGTGCCACCAGCATCGGTCCCACAGGCTCCTACGAGCAGTACTTC

j_call: TRBJ1-2
d_call: TRBD1
clone_size: once
v_call: TRBV7-9
cdr3_aa: CASSLGEGQGSNYGYTF
cdr3_nt: TGTGCCAGCAGCTTAGGTGAGGGACAGGGATCCAACTATGGCTACACCTTC

j_call: TRBJ2-7
d_call: .
clone_size: once
v_call: TRBV6-5
cdr3_aa: CASSYRSGYEQYF
cdr3_nt: TGTGCCAGCAGTTACAGGAGCGGGTACGAGCAGTACTTC

j_call: TRBJ2-5
d_call: TRBD1
clone_size: .
v_call: TRBV7-2
cdr3_aa: CASSPGTVIQETQYF
cdr3_nt: TGTGCCAGCAGCCCCGGGACAGTTATCCAAGAGACCCAGTACTTC

j_call: TRBJ1-3
d_call: .
clone_size: .
v_call: TRBV9
cdr3_aa: CASSSGGTSGNTIYF
cdr3_nt: TGTGCCAGCAGCTCCGGGGGGACCTCTGGAAACACCATATATTTT

j_call: TRBJ1-3
d_call: .
clone_size: .
v_call: TRBV7-6
cdr3_aa: CASSSGGFPRKISGNTIYF
cdr3_nt: TGTGCCAGCAGCTCGGGGGGTTTTCCCCGGAAAATCTCTGGAAACACCATATATTTT

j_call: TRBJ2-1
d_call: .
clone_size: .
v_call: TRBV6-5
cdr3_aa: CASSFNRDKGHNEQFF
cdr3_nt: TGTGCCAGCAGTTTCAACCGGGACAAGGGGCACAATGAGCAGTTCTTC

j_call: TRBJ2-3
d_call: .
clone_size: .
v_call: TRBV29-1
cdr3_aa: CSVQQGDTQYF
cdr3_nt: TGCAGCGTTCAACAGGGAGATACGCAGTATTTT

j_call: TRBJ1-1
d_call: .
clone_size: once
v_call: TRBV7-6
cdr3_aa: CASSLGGMNTEAFF
cdr3_nt: TGTGCCAGCAGCTTAGGAGGAATGAACACTGAAGCTTTCTTT

j_call: TRBJ1-1
d_call: .
clone_size: .
v_call: TRBV2
cdr3_aa: CASRRTGERPEAFF
cdr3_nt: TGTGCCAGCAGGAGGACGGGAGAGAGACCTGAAGCTTTCTTT

j_call: TRBJ2-7
d_call: TRBD1
clone_size: .
v_call: TRBV3-1/TRBV3-2
cdr3_aa: CASSQPRTGGNEQYF
cdr3_nt: TGTGCCAGCAGCCAACCAAGGACAGGGGGCAACGAGCAGTACTTC

j_call: TRBJ2-7
d_call: .
clone_size: .
v_call: TRBV21-1
cdr3_aa: CASIQKGLLYEQYF
cdr3_nt: TGTGCCAGCATCCAAAAGGGACTTTTATACGAGCAGTACTTC

j_call: TRBJ1-4
d_call: .
clone_size: few
v_call: TRBV7-2
cdr3_aa: CASSLLTVATNEKLFF
cdr3_nt: TGTGCCAGCAGCTTACTCACGGTTGCGACTAATGAAAAACTGTTTTTT

j_call: TRBJ2-1
d_call: TRBD2
clone_size: .
v_call: TRBV11-3
cdr3_aa: CASSSRKTSGGNEQFF
cdr3_nt: TGTGCCAGCAGCTCGCGGAAGACTAGCGGGGGCAATGAGCAGTTCTTC

j_call: TRBJ1-1
d_call: .
clone_size: once
v_call: TRBV5-1
cdr3_aa: CASSFTGYTEAFF
cdr3_nt: TGCGCCAGCAGCTTTACAGGGTATACTGAAGCTTTCTTT

j_call: TRBJ2-6
d_call: .
clone_size: .
v_call: TRBV6-5
cdr3_aa: CASRFRAGANVLTF
cdr3_nt: TGTGCCAGCAGGTTCAGGGCTGGGGCCAACGTCCTGACTTTC

j_call: TRBJ2-6
d_call: TRBD1
clone_size: once
v_call: TRBV7-6
cdr3_aa: CASSLEGYRGPYSGANVLTF
cdr3_nt: TGTGCCAGCAGCTTAGAGGGGTACAGGGGGCCTTACTCTGGGGCCAACGTCCTGACTTTC

j_call: TRBJ1-5
d_call: .
clone_size: .
v_call: TRBV5-5
cdr3_aa: CASSLTGLNQPQHF
cdr3_nt: TGTGCCAGCAGCTTGACAGGTCTCAATCAGCCCCAGCATTTT

j_call: TRBJ1-5
d_call: TRBD1
clone_size: few
v_call: TRBV24-1
cdr3_aa: CATSDGGQGAGQPQHF
cdr3_nt: TGTGCCACCAGTGATGGGGGACAGGGGGCCGGGCAGCCCCAGCATTTT

j_call: TRBJ2-5
d_call: .
clone_size: .
v_call: TRBV10-3
cdr3_aa: CATYSGLTQETQYF
cdr3_nt: TGTGCCACCTACTCGGGACTCACCCAAGAGACCCAGTACTTC

j_call: TRBJ1-1
d_call: TRBD1
clone_size: once
v_call: TRBV3-1/TRBV3-2
cdr3_aa: CASSPTGVDDTEAFF
cdr3_nt: TGTGCCAGCAGCCCGACAGGGGTGGATGACACTGAAGCTTTCTTT

j_call: TRBJ2-5
d_call: .
clone_size: .
v_call: TRBV28
cdr3_aa: CASSFQGGVETQYF
cdr3_nt: TGTGCCAGCAGTTTTCAGGGAGGCGTGGAGACCCAGTACTTC

j_call: TRBJ2-5
d_call: .
clone_size: .
v_call: TRBV3-1/TRBV3-2
cdr3_aa: CASSQAGETQYF
cdr3_nt: TGTGCCAGCAGCCAGGCAGGGGAGACCCAGTACTTC

j_call: TRBJ1-2
d_call: TRBD1
clone_size: .
v_call: TRBV19
cdr3_aa: CASTYQPGQGSGYTF
cdr3_nt: TGTGCCAGTACCTATCAACCGGGACAGGGGAGCGGCTACACCTTC

j_call: TRBJ2-7
d_call: TRBD1
clone_size: .
v_call: TRBV5-6
cdr3_aa: CASSPPSGTDFSPSYEQYF
cdr3_nt: TGTGCCAGCAGCCCGCCGTCCGGGACAGATTTTTCACCCTCCTACGAGCAGTACTTC

j_call: TRBJ2-2
d_call: TRBD1
clone_size: once
v_call: TRBV15
cdr3_aa: CATSRVGTGQAGELFF
cdr3_nt: TGTGCCACCAGCAGAGTGGGGACAGGTCAGGCCGGGGAGCTGTTTTTT

j_call: TRBJ2-5
d_call: .
clone_size: .
v_call: TRBV2
cdr3_aa: CASIDIQETQYF
cdr3_nt: TGTGCCAGCATAGACATTCAAGAGACCCAGTACTTC

j_call: TRBJ2-2
d_call: .
clone_size: .
v_call: TRBV21-1
cdr3_aa: CASSTGTGDTGELFF
cdr3_nt: TGTGCCAGCAGCACCGGGACAGGGGACACCGGGGAGCTGTTTTTT

j_call: TRBJ1-2
d_call: TRBD1
clone_size: .
v_call: TRBV28
cdr3_aa: CASISGGYNYGYTF
cdr3_nt: TGTGCCAGCATATCAGGGGGCTACAACTATGGCTACACCTTC

j_call: TRBJ1-1
d_call: .
clone_size: .
v_call: TRBV21-1
cdr3_aa: CASKDRGGAFF
cdr3_nt: TGTGCCAGCAAGGACCGTGGAGGAGCTTTCTTT

j_call: TRBJ2-1
d_call: TRBD2
clone_size: .
v_call: TRBV12-3/TRBV12-4
cdr3_aa: CASTQGGVNEQFF
cdr3_nt: TGTGCCAGCACCCAGGGAGGGGTCAATGAGCAGTTCTTC

j_call: TRBJ2-2
d_call: .
clone_size: .
v_call: TRBV6-5
cdr3_aa: CASSYTPGTTTGELFF
cdr3_nt: TGTGCCAGCAGTTATACTCCGGGGACAACCACCGGGGAGCTGTTTTTT

j_call: TRBJ1-1
d_call: .
clone_size: .
v_call: TRBV29-1
cdr3_aa: CSAILDFEAFF
cdr3_nt: TGCAGCGCGATCTTGGACTTTGAAGCTTTCTTT

j_call: TRBJ2-5
d_call: TRBD2
clone_size: .
v_call: TRBV11-2
cdr3_aa: CASSPGAGGEETQYF
cdr3_nt: TGTGCCAGCAGCCCCGGAGCGGGGGGGGAAGAGACCCAGTACTTC

j_call: TRBJ1-1
d_call: .
clone_size: .
v_call: TRBV5-1
cdr3_aa: CASSLAAVNTEAFF
cdr3_nt: TGCGCCAGCAGCTTGGCCGCGGTGAACACTGAAGCTTTCTTT

j_call: TRBJ1-1
d_call: TRBD1
clone_size: .
v_call: TRBV5-1
cdr3_aa: CASSLGETGRTEAFF
cdr3_nt: TGCGCCAGCAGCTTGGGGGAGACAGGGCGTACTGAAGCTTTCTTT

j_call: TRBJ2-7
d_call: .
clone_size: .
v_call: TRBV19
cdr3_aa: CASSMSSLPTWEQYF
cdr3_nt: TGTGCCAGTAGTATGTCTAGTCTACCCACTTGGGAGCAGTACTTC

j_call: TRBJ1-2
d_call: .
clone_size: .
v_call: TRBV28
cdr3_aa: CASSTGTVSGYTF
cdr3_nt: TGTGCCAGCAGTACAGGGACGGTGTCTGGCTACACCTTC

j_call: TRBJ2-7
d_call: .
clone_size: .
v_call: TRBV7-2
cdr3_aa: CASSLDLGAGEQYF
cdr3_nt: TGTGCCAGCAGCTTAGATTTGGGGGCAGGCGAGCAGTACTTC

j_call: TRBJ1-1
d_call: .
clone_size: .
v_call: TRBV19
cdr3_aa: CASSVQGLGAFF
cdr3_nt: TGTGCCAGTAGTGTACAGGGCTTGGGAGCTTTCTTT